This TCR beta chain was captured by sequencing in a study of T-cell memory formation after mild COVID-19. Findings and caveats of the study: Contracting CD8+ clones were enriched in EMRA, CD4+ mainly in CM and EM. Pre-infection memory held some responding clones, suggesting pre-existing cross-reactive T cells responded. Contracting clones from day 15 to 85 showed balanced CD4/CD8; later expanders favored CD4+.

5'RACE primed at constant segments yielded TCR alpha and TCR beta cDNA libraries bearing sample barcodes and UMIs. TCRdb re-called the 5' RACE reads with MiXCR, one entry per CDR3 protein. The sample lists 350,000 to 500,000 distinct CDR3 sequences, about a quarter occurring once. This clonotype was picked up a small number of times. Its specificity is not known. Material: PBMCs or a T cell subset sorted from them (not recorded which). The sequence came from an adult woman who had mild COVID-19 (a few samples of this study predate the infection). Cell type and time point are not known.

CDR3 DNA: TGTGCCAGCAGCTCGGGGGCGAACACCGGGGAGCTGTTTTTT. Residues: CASSSGANTGELFF. The V gene is TRBV6-1, the J gene TRBJ2-2; a possible D gene is TRBD2 (6 bases). Deletions cut 6 bases from V and 0 bases from J, with 8 bases between. The germline CDR1 and CDR2 sequences are MNHNS and SASEGT. This CDR3 is built from 14 residues.